This passage covers 26 T cell receptor beta chains from one sample sequenced in a study of blood T cells in healthy people across ages. Next came a second PCR, run for about 6 to 11 cycles, which used a sample-barcoded 5' primer along with a J-beta primer mix. TCRdb reprocessed the 5' RACE reads via MiXCR and lists one record per CDR3 protein. The sample has around 1.5 million distinct CDR3 sequences, about 43% seen once. Sequencing was carried out using blood. The source of these receptors is a young woman in good health.

This clonotype occurred a few times. V usage is TRBV2 and J usage is TRBJ2-4, with 8 bases that match TRBD2. The CDR3 is 12 residues long. CDR1 and CDR2 from the germline V gene are SNHLY and FYNNEI. V shed 7 bases and J 14 bases; nucleotides not matched to a gene: 10. The CDR3 DNA is TGTGCCAGCACCCAAGCGGGGGCCTTCAAGTACTTC. Translating it yields CASTQAGAFKYF. The full variable domain, rest sourced from reference TRBV2 and TRBJ2-4, is EPEVTQTPSHQVTQMGQEVILRCVPISNHLYFYWYRQILGQKVEFLVSFYNNEISEKSEIFDDQFSVERPDGSNFTLKIRSTKLEDSAMYFCASTQAGAFKYFGAGTRLSVL.

This clonotype turned up a few times. The chain combines TRBV7-9 with TRBJ1-2; tentatively, D is TRBD1 (5 bases). Deletions cut 0 bases from V and 3 bases from J, with 8 bases between. Germline V gene sequence: CDR1 SEHNR, CDR2 FQNEAQ (reference sequence). This CDR3 contains 14 residues. The CDR3, as DNA: TGTGCCAGCAGCTTAGCACTGGGGCACTATGGCTACACCTTC. Translated: CASSLALGHYGYTF.

This clonotype appeared a few times. The chain combines TRBV20-1 with TRBJ1-4; D ambiguous. CDR1 DFQATT and CDR2 SNEGSKA come from the germline V gene (reference sequence). This CDR3 contains 16 residues. V shed 3 bases and J shed 0 bases, with 14 bases lying between them. The chain's CDR3 is CSASLDGGATNEKLFF. The CDR3 region has the DNA TGCAGTGCTAGCTTGGACGGAGGTGCAACTAATGAAAAACTGTTTTTT.

This chain connects TRBV5-1 to TRBJ2-7; 15 bases are a match to TRBD2. The last part of the DNA fits TRBJ2-5 better; the J call may be wrong. This CDR3 region has 17 residues. In germline, CDR1 is SGHRS, CDR2 YFSETQ. The CDR3 reads CASSSGTSGGRGETQYF. CDR3 nucleotides: TGCGCCAGCAGTTCCGGGACTAGCGGGGGGCGAGGAGAGACCCAGTACTTC.

This clonotype was detected only a few times. The chain couples TRBV20-1 to TRBJ2-7; D is possibly TRBD1 (5 bases). Germline CDR1 reads DFQATT; CDR2 reads SNEGSKA (reference sequence). Trimming pared 7 bases from V and 2 bases from J, leaving 12 bases between. The CDR3 loop spans 12 amino acids. Here the CDR3 reads CSGQTETYEQYF. The CDR3 region has the DNA TGCAGTGGCCAGACAGAGACCTACGAGCAGTACTTC.

The genes are TRBV4-1 and TRBJ2-7; D is tentatively TRBD1 or TRBD2 (6 bases each). The germline V gene encodes CDR1 MGHRA and CDR2 YSYEKL. Trimming shortened V by 0 bases and J by 7 bases, and 13 bases separated the two germline ends. This CDR3 has 14 residues. CDR3 region: CASSQEMRGEEQYF. DNA for the CDR3: TGCGCCAGCAGCCAAGAAATGAGGGGGGAAGAGCAGTACTTC.

This clonotype was seen just once. The V call is TRBV7-9, the J call TRBJ2-3; 8 bases agree with TRBD2. There are 17 residues in the CDR3. Germline V gives CDR1 SEHNR, CDR2 FQNEAQ (reference sequence). J gave up 2 bases and V 5 bases, and 12 bases lay outside the gene matches. DNA for the CDR3: TGTGCCAGCAGCCAAGAGGGGGGTAGCGGGATCACAGATACGCAGTATTTT. Residues: CASSQEGGSGITDTQYF.

This clonotype has ten or more counts. This chain links TRBV7-9 with TRBJ2-3, with D tentatively TRBD1 (6 bases). V lost 5 bases to trimming and J lost 6 bases, with 9 bases between them. Germline lookup yields CDR1 SEHNR and CDR2 FQNEAQ (reference sequence). The CDR3 covers 12 residues. CDR3 sequence reads: CASSPQGDTQYF. CDR3 in DNA: TGTGCCAGCAGCCCTCAGGGGGATACGCAGTATTTT.

This clonotype was recorded at least ten times. This chain connects TRBV5-1 to TRBJ2-3, with a tentative D call TRBD1 (6 bases). Germline CDR1 and CDR2: SGHRS and YFSETQ. Trimming stripped 3 bases from V and 6 bases from J, with 11 bases between. The CDR3 sequence is 13 residues long. CDR3 residues: CASSSPGADTQYF. CDR3 in DNA: TGCGCCAGCAGCTCTCCAGGGGCTGATACGCAGTATTTT. Full variable domain (outside the CDR3, taken from reference TRBV5-1 and TRBJ2-3): KAGVTQTPRYLIKTRGQQVTLSCSPISGHRSVSWYQQTPGQGLQFLFEYFSETQRNKGNFPGRFSGRQFSNSRSEMNVSTLELGDSALYLCASSSPGADTQYFGPGTRLTVL.

The genes are TRBV7-9 and TRBJ1-4; TRBD1 matches 9 bases. CDR3 length equals 16 residues. CDR1 is SEHNR and CDR2 is FQNEAQ in the germline V gene (reference sequence). The V segment lost 5 bases and the J segment 7 bases; nucleotides outside the gene matches: 11. This CDR3 reads CASSRRDRAVFEKLFF. The CDR3 DNA reads as TGTGCCAGCAGCAGGCGGGACAGGGCAGTATTTGAAAAACTGTTTTTT.

The gene calls are TRBV4-1 and TRBJ2-3; the D gene is possibly TRBD1 (6 bases). The V and J ends lost 7 bases and 3 bases respectively, with 20 bases between them. CDR1 is MGHRA and CDR2 is YSYEKL in the germline V gene. CDR3 size: 16 residues. CDR3 nucleotides: TGCGCCAGCACTCCGAGGGGGAGTGGACCGACAGATACGCAGTATTTT. The encoded protein is CASTPRGSGPTDTQYF.

V gene TRBV10-2 combines with J gene TRBJ2-7, with D perhaps matching TRBD2 (5 bases). Trimming shortened V by 7 bases and J by 4 bases, and 11 bases separated the two germline ends. This CDR3 contains 12 residues. Germline loops: CDR1 WSHSY, CDR2 SAAADI. CDR3 coding DNA: TGCGCCAGCACCGGGAATGAGTACGAGCAGTACTTC. It codes for CASTGNEYEQYF.

The chain employs TRBV4-2 and TRBJ2-5; D might be TRBD1 (6 bases). The CDR3 runs to 17 residues. Trimming stripped 3 bases from V and 11 bases from J, with 28 bases between. In germline, CDR1 is LGHNA, CDR2 YNFKEQ. DNA of the CDR3: TGTGCCAGCAGCCAGGCGGACAGATATAGTTCCTACAATGAGCAGTACTTC. Protein: CASSQADRYSSYNEQYF.

This clonotype has only one observation. One end of the junction is discordant with germline, which a read error may explain. This chain connects TRBV6-6 to TRBJ1-4, with D uncertain. Germline V gives CDR1 MNHNY, CDR2 SVGAGI (reference sequence). The CDR3 sequence is 15 residues long. CDR3 amino acids: CTSSPEPATNEKLFF. DNA for the CDR3: TGTACCAGCAGCCCCGAACCCGCAACTAATGAAAAACTGTTTTTT.

The table lists this clonotype with a few counts. This chain links TRBV12-3 or TRBV12-4 with TRBJ2-5, with TRBD1 matching 7 bases. The J call may be mistaken, given a closer DNA end match to TRBJ2-7. CDR3 length equals 13 residues. CDR3 nucleotides: TGTGCCAGCAGTCCCGGACAGGAGGCCGAGCAGTACTTC. It translates to CASSPGQEAEQYF.

This clonotype has only a few counts. The chain carries TRBV10-3 and TRBJ1-5, with D tentatively TRBD1 (5 bases). V lost 3 bases to trimming and J lost 3 bases, with 12 bases between them. Looked up from germline, CDR1 is ENHRY and CDR2 is SYGVKD. The CDR3 has 15 residues. CDR3 coding DNA: TGTGCCATCAGTGACCTGGGACGGCTCAATCAGCCCCAGCATTTT. Protein sequence: CAISDLGRLNQPQHF.

This chain links TRBV6-6 with TRBJ2-5, with D possibly TRBD2 on 5 matching bases. Germline V gene sequence: CDR1 MNHNY, CDR2 SVGAGI (reference sequence). Trimming left V 2 bases short and J 3 bases short, with 16 bases between. The CDR3 covers 16 residues. In DNA form, the CDR3 reads TGTGCCAGCAGTTACCCCGAGGGCGTCGGAAAAGAGACCCAGTACTTC. Amino acids: CASSYPEGVGKETQYF.

The chain combines TRBV3-1 with TRBJ1-5; D call uncertain. V was shortened by 2 bases and J by 6 bases, with 8 bases between the two germline ends. The CDR3 length is 13 residues. Germline values: CDR1 LGHDT, CDR2 YNNKEL (reference sequence). The CDR3 reads CASSQMGTQPQHF. The CDR3 nucleotides are TGTGCCAGCAGCCAAATGGGTACTCAGCCCCAGCATTTT. The whole variable domain, remainder taken from reference TRBV3-1 and TRBJ1-5, is DTAVSQTPKYLVTQMGNDKSIKCEQNLGHDTMYWYKQDSKKFLKIMFSYNNKELIINETVPNRFSPKSPDKAHLNLHINSLELGDSAVYFCASSQMGTQPQHFGDGTRLSIL.

This clonotype has just a few counts. The chain is built from TRBV18 and TRBJ2-7; 7 bases agree with TRBD2. V lost 3 bases to trimming and J lost 7 bases; unmatched junction nucleotides: 12. The V gene's germline CDR1 is KGHSH and CDR2 LQKENI. There are 15 residues in the CDR3. The CDR3 nucleotides are TGTGCCAGCTCACCGACTCTAGCGGTCTACAATGAGCAGTACTTC. It specifies CASSPTLAVYNEQYF.

The J gene is TRBJ2-3, the V gene TRBV10-3; no clear D gene. This CDR3 region has 9 residues. The V gene's germline CDR1 is ENHRY and CDR2 SYGVKD. The V end lost 11 bases, the J end lost 1 base, and 1 base lay between the germline ends. The CDR3 spells CACTDTQYF. The CDR3, as DNA: TGTGCCTGCACAGATACGCAGTATTTT.

This clonotype was counted ten times or more. This CDR3 is CASSPGGSYEQYF. CDR3 bases: TGTGCCAGCAGTCCGGGGGGCTCCTACGAGCAGTACTTC. The J gene is TRBJ2-7, the V gene TRBV27, with 7 positions matching TRBD2. V dropped 5 bases and J dropped 0; count of bases not matched to a gene: 1. CDR1 and CDR2 (germline): MNHEY, SMNVEV (reference sequence). The CDR3 sequence is 13 residues long.

The V and J genes are TRBV6-1 and TRBJ2-1; TRBD1 aligns across 10 bases. Germline-derived CDR1 and CDR2 are MNHNS and SASEGT. The CDR3 totals 16 residues. V shed 4 bases and J 4 bases; nucleotides not matched to a gene: 7. CDR3 residues: CASSVPPGQGYNEQFF. CDR3 nucleotides: TGTGCCAGCAGTGTCCCCCCGGGACAGGGGTACAATGAGCAGTTCTTC.

As to this clonotype: A read error may account for a junction end that differs from germline. The chain has TRBV9 and TRBJ2-1; 10 bases map to TRBD2. CDR3 length: 15 residues. Per the germline V gene, CDR1 is SGDLS and CDR2 is YYNGEE. Here the CDR3 reads CASGVDTSGNNEQFF. The CDR3 DNA follows: TGTGCCAGCGGCGTAGATACTAGCGGGAACAATGAGCAGTTCTTC.

The V call is TRBV4-1, the J call TRBJ2-2; D unresolved. Germline CDR1 is MGHRA and CDR2 is YSYEKL. V lost 0 bases and J lost 2, with 13 bases in between. The CDR3 runs 17 residues. The CDR3 protein is CASSQDEWPVNTGELFF. Here the CDR3 DNA reads TGCGCCAGCAGCCAAGATGAATGGCCCGTTAACACCGGGGAGCTGTTTTTT.

This clonotype came up a few times. V and J are TRBV20-1 and TRBJ2-7; D unclear. CDR3 length: 13 amino acids. Germline lookup yields CDR1 DFQATT and CDR2 SNEGSKA (reference sequence). Trimming removed 1 base from V and 2 bases from J, with 9 bases in between. The CDR3, as DNA: TGCAGTGCTAGAGGTACCCATACCTACGAGCAGTACTTC. Residues: CSARGTHTYEQYF.

This clonotype was recorded a few times. V usage is TRBV25-1 and J usage is TRBJ2-7, with TRBD1 matching 9 bases. The length of the CDR3 is 17 residues. Germline V gene lookup returns CDR1 MGHDK and CDR2 SYGVNS. V lost 6 bases, J lost 0 bases, and 12 bases stayed unmatched. The CDR3 DNA is TGTGCCAGCAGATACAATCCGGGACAGGGTATCTCCTACGAGCAGTACTTC. This translates into CASRYNPGQGISYEQYF.